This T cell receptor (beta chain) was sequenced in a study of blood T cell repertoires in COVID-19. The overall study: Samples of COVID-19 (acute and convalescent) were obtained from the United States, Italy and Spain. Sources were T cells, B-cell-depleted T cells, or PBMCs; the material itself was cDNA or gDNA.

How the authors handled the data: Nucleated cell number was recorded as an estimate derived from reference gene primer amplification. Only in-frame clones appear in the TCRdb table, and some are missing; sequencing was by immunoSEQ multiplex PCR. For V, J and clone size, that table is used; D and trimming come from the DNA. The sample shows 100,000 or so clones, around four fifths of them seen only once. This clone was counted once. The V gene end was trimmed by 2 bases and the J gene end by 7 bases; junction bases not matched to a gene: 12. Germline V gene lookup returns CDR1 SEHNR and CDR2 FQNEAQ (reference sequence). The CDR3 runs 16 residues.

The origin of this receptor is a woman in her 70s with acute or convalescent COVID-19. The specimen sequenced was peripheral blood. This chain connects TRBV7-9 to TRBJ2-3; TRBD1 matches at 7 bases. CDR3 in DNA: TGTGCCAGCAGCTTACTGTCGACAGGGTTAAGAAATACGCAGTATTTT. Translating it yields CASSLLSTGLRNTQYF.